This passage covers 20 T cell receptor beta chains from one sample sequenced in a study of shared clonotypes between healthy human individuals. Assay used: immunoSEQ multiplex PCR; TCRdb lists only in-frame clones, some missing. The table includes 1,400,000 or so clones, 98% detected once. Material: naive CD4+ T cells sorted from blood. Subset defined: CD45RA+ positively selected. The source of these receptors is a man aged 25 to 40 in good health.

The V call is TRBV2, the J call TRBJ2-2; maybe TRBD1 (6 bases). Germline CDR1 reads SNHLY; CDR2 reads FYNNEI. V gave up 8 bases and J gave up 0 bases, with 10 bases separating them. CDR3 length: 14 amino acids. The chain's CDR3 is CASQDRANTGELFF. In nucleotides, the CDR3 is TGTGCCAGCCAGGACAGAGCGAACACCGGGGAGCTGTTTTTT.

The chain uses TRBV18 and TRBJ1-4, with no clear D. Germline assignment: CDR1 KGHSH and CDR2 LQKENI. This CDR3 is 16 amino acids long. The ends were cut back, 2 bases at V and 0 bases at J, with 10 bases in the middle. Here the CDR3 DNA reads TGTGCCAGCTCACCAACTCTAGGGTCAACTAATGAAAAACTGTTTTTT. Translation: CASSPTLGSTNEKLFF.

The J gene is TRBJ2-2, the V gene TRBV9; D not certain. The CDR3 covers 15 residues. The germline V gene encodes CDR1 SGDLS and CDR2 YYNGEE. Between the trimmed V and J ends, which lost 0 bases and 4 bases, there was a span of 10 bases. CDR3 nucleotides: TGTGCCAGCAGCGTAGGTTTTGGGTCCACCGGGGAGCTGTTTTTT. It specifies CASSVGFGSTGELFF.

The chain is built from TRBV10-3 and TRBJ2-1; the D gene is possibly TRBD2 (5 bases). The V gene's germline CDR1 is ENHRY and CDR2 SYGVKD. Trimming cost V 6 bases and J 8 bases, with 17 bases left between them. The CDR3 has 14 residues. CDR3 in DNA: TGTGCCATCAGCCTCTCAAGCGGATTGGATGAGCAGTTCTTC. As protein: CAISLSSGLDEQFF.

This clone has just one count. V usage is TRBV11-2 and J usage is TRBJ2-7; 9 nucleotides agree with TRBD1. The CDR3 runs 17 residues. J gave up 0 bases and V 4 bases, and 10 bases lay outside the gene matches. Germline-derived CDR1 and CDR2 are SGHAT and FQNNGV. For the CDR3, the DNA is TGTGCCAGCAGCTCGGGACAGGGAGACTGGGGCTCCTACGAGCAGTACTTC. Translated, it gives CASSSGQGDWGSYEQYF.

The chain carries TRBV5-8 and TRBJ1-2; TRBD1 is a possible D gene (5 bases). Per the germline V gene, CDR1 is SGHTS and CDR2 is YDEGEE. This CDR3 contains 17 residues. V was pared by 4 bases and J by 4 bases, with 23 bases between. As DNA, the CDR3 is TGTGCCAGCAGCCCTCGGGGGTCTGCCTTCCCGCTCTATGGCTACACCTTC. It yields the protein CASSPRGSAFPLYGYTF.

The CDR3 DNA reads TGTGCCAGCTCACCACCGCCTAAGACTAGCGGGAGCGAAGAGACCCAGTACTTC. Its protein is CASSPPPKTSGSEETQYF. The chain uses TRBV18 and TRBJ2-5; 12 bases line up with TRBD2. Germline assignment: CDR1 KGHSH and CDR2 LQKENI. The CDR3 covers 18 residues. V was clipped by 0 bases and J by 3 bases; unmatched bases: 8.

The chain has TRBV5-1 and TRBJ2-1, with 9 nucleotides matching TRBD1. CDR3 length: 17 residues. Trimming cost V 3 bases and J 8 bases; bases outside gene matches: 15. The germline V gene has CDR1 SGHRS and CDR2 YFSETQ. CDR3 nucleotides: TGCGCCAGCAGCTCGGGGGCCCGGACAGGGGACGTCGATGAGCAGTTCTTC. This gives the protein CASSSGARTGDVDEQFF.

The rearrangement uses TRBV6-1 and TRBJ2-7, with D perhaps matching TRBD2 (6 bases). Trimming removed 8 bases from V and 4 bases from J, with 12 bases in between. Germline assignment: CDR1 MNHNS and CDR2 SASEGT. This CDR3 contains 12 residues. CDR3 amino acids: CASDWGLYEQYF. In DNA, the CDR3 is TGTGCCAGCGACTGGGGACTTTACGAGCAGTACTTC.

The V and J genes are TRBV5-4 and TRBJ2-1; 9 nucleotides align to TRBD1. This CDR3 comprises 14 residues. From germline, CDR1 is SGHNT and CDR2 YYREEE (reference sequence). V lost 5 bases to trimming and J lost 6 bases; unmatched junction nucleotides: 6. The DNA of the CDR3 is TGTGCCAGCAGGTGGGACAGGGTTAGCAATGAGCAGTTCTTC. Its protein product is CASRWDRVSNEQFF.

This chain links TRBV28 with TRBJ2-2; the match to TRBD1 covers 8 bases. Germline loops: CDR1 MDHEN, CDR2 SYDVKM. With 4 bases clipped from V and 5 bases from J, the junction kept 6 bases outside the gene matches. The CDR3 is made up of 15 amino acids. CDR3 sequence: CASSYHGTGTGELFF. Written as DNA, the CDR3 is TGTGCCAGCAGTTACCACGGGACAGGTACCGGGGAGCTGTTTTTT.

CDR3 sequence reads: CASSMDRGSNQPQHF. CDR3 in DNA: TGTGCCAGTAGTATGGACAGGGGGAGCAATCAGCCCCAGCATTTT. The rearrangement uses TRBV19 and TRBJ1-5; 10 bases match TRBD1. V trimming: 3 bases; J trimming: 1 base; junction bases outside the gene matches: 0. The CDR3 extends over 15 amino acids. Germline CDR1 reads LNHDA; CDR2 reads SQIVND (reference sequence).

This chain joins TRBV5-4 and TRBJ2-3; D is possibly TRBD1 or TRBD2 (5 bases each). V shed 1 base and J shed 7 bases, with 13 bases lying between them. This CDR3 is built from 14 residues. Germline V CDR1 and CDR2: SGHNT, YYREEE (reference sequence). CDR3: CASSLMGPQNTQYF. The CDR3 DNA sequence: TGTGCCAGCAGCTTGATGGGACCTCAGAATACGCAGTATTTT.

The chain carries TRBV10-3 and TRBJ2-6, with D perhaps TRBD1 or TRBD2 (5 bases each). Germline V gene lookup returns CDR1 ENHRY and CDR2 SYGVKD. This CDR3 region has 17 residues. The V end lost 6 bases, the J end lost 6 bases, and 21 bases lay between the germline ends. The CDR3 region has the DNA TGTGCCATCAGAGCCGGGACCGGTTCGCCTGAGGCCAACGTCCTGACTTTC. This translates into CAIRAGTGSPEANVLTF.

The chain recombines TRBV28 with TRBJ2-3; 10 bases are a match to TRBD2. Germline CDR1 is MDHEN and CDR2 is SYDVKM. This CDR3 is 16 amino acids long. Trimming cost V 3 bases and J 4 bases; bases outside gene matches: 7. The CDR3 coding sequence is TGTGCCAGCAGTTTCGTCACCCTAGCGGGAGCAGATACGCAGTATTTT. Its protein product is CASSFVTLAGADTQYF.

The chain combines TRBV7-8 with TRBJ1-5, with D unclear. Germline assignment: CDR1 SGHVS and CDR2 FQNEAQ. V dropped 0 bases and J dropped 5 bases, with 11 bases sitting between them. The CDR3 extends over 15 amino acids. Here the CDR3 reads CASSLAGLDDQPQHF. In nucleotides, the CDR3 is TGTGCCAGCAGCTTAGCAGGGCTCGACGATCAGCCCCAGCATTTT.

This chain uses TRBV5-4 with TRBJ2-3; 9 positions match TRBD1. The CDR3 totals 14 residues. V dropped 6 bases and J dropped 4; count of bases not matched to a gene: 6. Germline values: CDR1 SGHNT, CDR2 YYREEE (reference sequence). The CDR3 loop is CASTSGQGSDTQYF. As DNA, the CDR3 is TGTGCCAGCACCTCTGGACAGGGGTCAGATACGCAGTATTTT.

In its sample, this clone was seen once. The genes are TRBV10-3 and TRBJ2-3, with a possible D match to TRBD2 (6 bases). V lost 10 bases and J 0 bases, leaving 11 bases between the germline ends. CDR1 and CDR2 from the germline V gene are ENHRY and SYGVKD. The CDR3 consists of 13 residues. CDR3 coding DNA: TGTGCCACCACTGCGGGGAGCACAGATACGCAGTATTTT. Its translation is CATTAGSTDTQYF.

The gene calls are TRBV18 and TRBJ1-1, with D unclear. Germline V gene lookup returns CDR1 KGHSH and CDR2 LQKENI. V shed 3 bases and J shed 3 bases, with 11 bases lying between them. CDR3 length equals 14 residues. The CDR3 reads CASSPSGRDTEAFF. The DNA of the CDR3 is TGTGCCAGCTCACCGAGTGGGCGCGACACTGAAGCTTTCTTT. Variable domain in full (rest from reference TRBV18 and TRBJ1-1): NAGVMQNPRHLVRRRGQEARLRCSPMKGHSHVYWYRQLPEEGLKFMVYLQKENIIDESGMPKERFSAEFPKEGPSILRIQQVVRGDSAAYFCASSPSGRDTEAFFGQGTRLTVV.

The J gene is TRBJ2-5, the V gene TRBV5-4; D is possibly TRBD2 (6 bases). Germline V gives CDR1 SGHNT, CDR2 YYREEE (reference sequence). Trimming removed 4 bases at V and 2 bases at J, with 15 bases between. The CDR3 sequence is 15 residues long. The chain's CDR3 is CASSLDPGRQETQYF. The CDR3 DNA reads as TGTGCCAGCAGCCTGGACCCCGGGAGACAAGAGACCCAGTACTTC.